The 2 T cell receptor beta chains presented below share a single source sample, sequenced in a study of blood T cells in healthy people across ages. Alongside a J-beta primer mix, a sample-barcoded 5' primer served in a second PCR lasting roughly 7 to 11 cycles. TCRdb passed the 5' RACE reads through MiXCR, listing each CDR3 protein once. In the table there are around 820,000 distinct CDR3 sequences, roughly 25% of which are singletons. The same specimen was also included in a second study, on T cells of mothers and their children.

Sequenced material: blood. These receptors originate from a boy under 18 in good health.

This clonotype appeared a few times. This chain connects TRBV4-1 to TRBJ2-5; 11 bases are a match to TRBD1. The CDR3 runs 15 residues. Per germline, CDR1 MGHRA and CDR2 YSYEKL. V gave up 4 bases and J gave up 4 bases; unmatched junction bases: 5. The CDR3: CASSRSGTGGETQYF. CDR3 in DNA: TGCGCCAGCAGCCGGAGCGGGACAGGGGGAGAGACCCAGTACTTC.

The V and J genes are TRBV7-9 and TRBJ1-2, with 8 bases aligning to TRBD1. Germline-derived CDR1 and CDR2 are SEHNR and FQNEAQ (reference sequence). Trimming at V came to 7 bases and at J to 0 bases, leaving 13 bases not matched to a gene. The CDR3 has 17 residues. The CDR3 reads CASTDGVRQGTNYGYTF. The DNA for the CDR3 is TGTGCCAGCACCGATGGGGTCCGACAGGGGACTAACTATGGCTACACCTTC.